The T cell receptor beta chain under discussion was sequenced for a study of cytomegalovirus exposure and HLA in healthy donors. Study-level results: TCR beta chains numbering some 150 were designated cytomegalovirus-associated. TCR clusters originating in the first cohort tended to co-occur in the 120 validation repertoires, according to a later analysis.

Regarding this clone: Its antigen is undetermined.

CDR1 is LGHNA and CDR2 is YSLEER in the germline V gene. The junction had 4 bases not matched to a gene; V was cut back by 0 bases and J by 12 bases. The CDR3 length is 13 residues. Measured with immunoSEQ multiplex PCR; TCRdb has only the in-frame clones, and not every one. The table lists more than 250,000 clones, approximately 86% of them singletons. This sequence was found in a woman aged 25 to 39 in good health and CMV-seropositive. The rearrangement joins TRBV4-3 to TRBJ2-1; 8 nucleotides align to TRBD2. The specimen sequenced was PBMCs. Here the CDR3 reads CASSQDVTSVQFF. The CDR3 bases are TGCGCCAGCAGCCAAGATGTGACTAGCGTGCAGTTCTTC.